The 10 T cell receptor beta chains given below trace back to one sample, sequenced in a study of graft-versus-host responses after intestinal transplantation. The protocol was immunoSEQ multiplex PCR, while the TCRdb copy is restricted to in-frame clones and leaves out a portion. The data show 60,000 or so clones, around 91% seen once. The material sequenced was PBMCs, taken 118 days after intestinal transplantation. The receptor source for this set is a human patient who received an intestinal transplant, so some T cells may come from the graft donor.

The chain's CDR3 is CASSFHPGTGYNEQFF. For the CDR3, the DNA is TGTGCCAGCAGCTTTCATCCCGGGACAGGCTACAATGAGCAGTTCTTC. The gene calls are TRBV7-3 and TRBJ2-1, with 8 bases lining up with TRBD1. The CDR3 contains 16 residues. V shed 3 bases and J 3 bases; nucleotides not matched to a gene: 7. Germline V gene data show CDR1 as SGHTA and CDR2 as FQGTGA.

V gene TRBV19 combines with J gene TRBJ1-2; 7 bases line up with TRBD1. Germline CDR1 is LNHDA and CDR2 is SQIVND (reference sequence). This CDR3 spans 14 amino acids. J lost 1 base, V lost 3 bases, and 2 bases had no gene match. CDR3 protein: CASSIWDSNYGYTF. The CDR3 nucleotides read TGTGCCAGTAGTATTTGGGACAGTAACTATGGCTACACCTTC.

This chain uses TRBV13 with TRBJ2-2; 9 bases match TRBD2. Germline CDR1 reads PRHDT; CDR2 reads FYEKMQ (reference sequence). Losses at the gene ends were 5 bases for V and 0 bases for J; bases not matched to a gene: 16. The CDR3 sequence is 20 residues long. The CDR3 DNA reads as TGTGCCAGCAGCCCACTAGGGGTAGCGGGGGACAAATCGAACACCGGGGAGCTGTTTTTT. It is translated as CASSPLGVAGDKSNTGELFF.

The chain carries TRBV6-6 and TRBJ1-1; D ambiguous. Per germline, CDR1 MNHNY and CDR2 SVGAGI (reference sequence). The V end lost 7 bases, the J end lost 4 bases, and 19 bases lay between the germline ends. This CDR3 contains 15 residues. The CDR3 DNA reads TGTGCCAGCACCGAGGCCGGACGGTCGATCACTGAAGCTTTCTTT. This translates into CASTEAGRSITEAFF.

The rearrangement links TRBV5-1 to TRBJ2-1; TRBD2 agrees at 11 bases. Losses at the gene ends were 0 bases for V and 5 bases for J; bases not matched to a gene: 10. This CDR3 is built from 18 residues. The germline CDR1 and CDR2 sequences are SGHRS and YFSETQ. CDR3 bases: TGCGCCAGCAGCTTGGCGGCTAGCGGGGGGTCCCAAGACAATGAGCAGTTCTTC. Protein product: CASSLAASGGSQDNEQFF.

This clone was counted once. The V gene is TRBV7-3, the J gene TRBJ2-5, with 7 bases that match TRBD2. Germline V gives CDR1 SGHTA, CDR2 FQGTGA. Trimming took 1 base from V and 1 from J; bases not matched to a gene: 3. The CDR3 extends over 15 amino acids. CDR3: CASSLSRGGQETQYF. The CDR3, as DNA: TGTGCCAGCAGCTTAAGTCGCGGGGGCCAAGAGACCCAGTACTTC. The whole variable domain, remainder taken from reference TRBV7-3 and TRBJ2-5, is GAGVSQTPSNKVTEKGKYVELRCDPISGHTALYWYRQSLGQGPEFLIYFQGTGAADDSGLPNDRFFAVRPEGSVSTLKIQRTERGDSAVYLCASSLSRGGQETQYFGPGTRLLVL.

This clone was found once. J is TRBJ1-1 and V is TRBV6-1, with D possibly TRBD1 on 5 matching bases. In germline, CDR1 is MNHNS, CDR2 SASEGT. V was trimmed by 7 bases and J by 6 bases, leaving 18 bases between them. The length of the CDR3 is 14 residues. The CDR3 spells CASKTQGFNPEAFF. In DNA form, the CDR3 reads TGTGCCAGCAAGACCCAGGGATTTAACCCTGAAGCTTTCTTT.

The DNA of the CDR3 is TGTGCCAGCAGCCCCGGGTGGGTTAGCACAGATACGCAGTATTTT. This encodes CASSPGWVSTDTQYF. The rearrangement joins TRBV5-4 to TRBJ2-3, with D unresolved. With 4 bases removed from V and 0 bases from J, the gap between germline ends came to 12 bases. The CDR3 loop spans 15 amino acids. The germline V gene encodes CDR1 SGHNT and CDR2 YYREEE (reference sequence).

The chain uses TRBV6-4 and TRBJ2-7, with D maybe TRBD1 (6 bases). Germline CDR1 and CDR2: MRHNA and SNTAGT. V was clipped by 2 bases and J by 1 base, with 12 bases between them. The CDR3 runs 15 residues. This chain's CDR3 is CASSDRGNDSYEQYF. The CDR3 DNA is TGTGCCAGCAGTGACAGGGGGAATGATTCCTACGAGCAGTACTTC.

The CDR3 region is CASSALQLNTEAFF. CDR3 in DNA: TGTGCCAGTAGTGCCCTACAGCTGAACACTGAAGCTTTCTTT. The V call is TRBV19, the J call TRBJ1-1; D is unresolved. V shed 5 bases and J shed 0 bases, with 10 bases lying between them. The CDR3 has 14 amino acids. Germline CDR1 LNHDA, CDR2 SQIVND (reference sequence).